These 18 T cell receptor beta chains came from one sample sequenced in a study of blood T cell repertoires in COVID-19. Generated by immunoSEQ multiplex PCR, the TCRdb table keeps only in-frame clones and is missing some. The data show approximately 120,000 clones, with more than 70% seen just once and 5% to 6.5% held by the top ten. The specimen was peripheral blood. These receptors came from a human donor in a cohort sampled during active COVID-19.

CDR3: CARSVRTGLIGTF. The CDR3 region has the DNA TGTGCCAGAAGCGTCAGGACAGGGTTAATTGGCACCTTC. The chain uses TRBV7-5 and TRBJ1-2; the table's D call, TRBD1, was not checked against the DNA. TRBV7-5 is termed a pseudogene. The CDR3 extends over 13 amino acids.

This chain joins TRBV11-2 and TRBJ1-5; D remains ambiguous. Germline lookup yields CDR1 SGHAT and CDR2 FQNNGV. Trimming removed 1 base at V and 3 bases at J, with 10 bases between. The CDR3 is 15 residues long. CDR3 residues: CASSLVGVHNQPQHF. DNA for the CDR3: TGTGCCAGCAGCTTAGTCGGAGTGCACAATCAGCCCCAGCATTTT.

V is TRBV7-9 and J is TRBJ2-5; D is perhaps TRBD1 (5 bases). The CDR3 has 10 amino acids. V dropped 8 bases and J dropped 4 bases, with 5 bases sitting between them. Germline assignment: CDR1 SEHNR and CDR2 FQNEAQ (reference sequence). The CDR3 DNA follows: TGTGCCAGCGGGGCAGAGACCCAGTACTTC. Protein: CASGAETQYF.

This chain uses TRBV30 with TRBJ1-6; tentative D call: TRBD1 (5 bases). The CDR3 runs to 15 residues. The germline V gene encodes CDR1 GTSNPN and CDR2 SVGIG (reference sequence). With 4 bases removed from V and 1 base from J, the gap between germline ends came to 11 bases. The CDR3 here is CAWTGGGSYNSPLHF. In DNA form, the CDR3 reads TGTGCCTGGACCGGGGGTGGTTCCTATAATTCACCCCTCCACTTT. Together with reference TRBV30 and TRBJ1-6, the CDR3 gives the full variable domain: SQTIHQWPATLVQPVGSPLSLECTVEGTSNPNLYWYRQAAGRGLQLLFYSVGIGQISSEVPQNLSASRPQDRQFILSSKKLLLSDSGFYLCAWTGGGSYNSPLHFGNGTRLTVT.

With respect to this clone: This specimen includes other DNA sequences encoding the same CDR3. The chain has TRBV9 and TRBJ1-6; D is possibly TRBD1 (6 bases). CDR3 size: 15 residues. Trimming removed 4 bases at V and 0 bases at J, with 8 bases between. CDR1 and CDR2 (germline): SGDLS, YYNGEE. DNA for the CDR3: TGTGCCAGCAGCTCAGGGGACTCCTATAATTCACCCCTCCACTTT. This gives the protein CASSSGDSYNSPLHF.

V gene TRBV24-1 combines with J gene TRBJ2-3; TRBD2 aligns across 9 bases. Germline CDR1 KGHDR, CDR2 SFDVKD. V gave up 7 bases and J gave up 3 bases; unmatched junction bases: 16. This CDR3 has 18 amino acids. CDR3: CATRYLSTRGRGTDTQYF. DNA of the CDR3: TGTGCCACCAGGTATCTATCTACTCGCGGGAGGGGGACAGATACGCAGTATTTT.

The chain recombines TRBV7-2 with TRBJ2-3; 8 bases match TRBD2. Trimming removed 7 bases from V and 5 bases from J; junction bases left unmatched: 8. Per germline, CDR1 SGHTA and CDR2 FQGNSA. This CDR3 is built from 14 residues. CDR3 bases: TGTGCCAGCACCCCGGGAGGGGTGGTAGATACGCAGTATTTT. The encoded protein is CASTPGGVVDTQYF.

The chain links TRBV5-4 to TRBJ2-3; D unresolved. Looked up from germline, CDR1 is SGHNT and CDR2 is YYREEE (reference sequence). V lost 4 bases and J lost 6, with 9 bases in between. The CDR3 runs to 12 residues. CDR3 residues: CASSHSLDTQYF. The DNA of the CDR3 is TGTGCCAGCAGCCATAGCTTGGATACGCAGTATTTT.

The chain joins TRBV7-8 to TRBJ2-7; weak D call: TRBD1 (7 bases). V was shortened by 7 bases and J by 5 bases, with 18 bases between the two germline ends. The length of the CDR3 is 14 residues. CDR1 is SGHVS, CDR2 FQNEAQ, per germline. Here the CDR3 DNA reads TGTGCCAGCAAAAGACAGGGAGGAATCCACGAGCAGTACTTC. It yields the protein CASKRQGGIHEQYF.

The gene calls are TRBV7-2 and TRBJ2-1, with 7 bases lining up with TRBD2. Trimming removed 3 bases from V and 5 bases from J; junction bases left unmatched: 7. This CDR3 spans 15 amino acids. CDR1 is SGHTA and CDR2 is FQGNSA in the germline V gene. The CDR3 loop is CASSFLPSGDNEQFF. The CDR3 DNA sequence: TGTGCCAGCAGCTTCCTACCTAGCGGAGACAATGAGCAGTTCTTC.

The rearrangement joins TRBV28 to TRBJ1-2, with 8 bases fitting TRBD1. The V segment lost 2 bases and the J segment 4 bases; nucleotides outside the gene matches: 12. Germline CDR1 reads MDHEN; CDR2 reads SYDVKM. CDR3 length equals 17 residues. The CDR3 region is CASSLITGDRRGYGYTF. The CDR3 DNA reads TGTGCCAGCAGTTTAATAACAGGGGACAGGAGGGGCTATGGCTACACCTTC.

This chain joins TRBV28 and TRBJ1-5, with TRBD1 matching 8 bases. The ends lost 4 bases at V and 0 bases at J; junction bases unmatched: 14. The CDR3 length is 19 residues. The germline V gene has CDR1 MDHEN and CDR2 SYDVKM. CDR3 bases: TGTGCCAGCAGTTGGGGTACAGGGGGAGGTGCGTATAGCAATCAGCCCCAGCATTTT. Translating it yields CASSWGTGGGAYSNQPQHF.

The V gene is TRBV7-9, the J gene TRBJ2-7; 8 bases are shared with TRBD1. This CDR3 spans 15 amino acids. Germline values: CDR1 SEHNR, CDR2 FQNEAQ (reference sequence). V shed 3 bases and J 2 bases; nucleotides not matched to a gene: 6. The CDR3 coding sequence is TGTGCCAGCAGCTTCTCGACAGGGGAAGCCTACGAGCAGTACTTC. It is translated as CASSFSTGEAYEQYF. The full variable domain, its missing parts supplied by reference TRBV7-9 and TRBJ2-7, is DTGVSQNPRHKITKRGQNVTFRCDPISEHNRLYWYRQTLGQGPEFLTYFQNEAQLEKSRLLSDRFSAERPKGSFSTLEIQRTEQGDSAMYLCASSFSTGEAYEQYFGPGTRLTVT.

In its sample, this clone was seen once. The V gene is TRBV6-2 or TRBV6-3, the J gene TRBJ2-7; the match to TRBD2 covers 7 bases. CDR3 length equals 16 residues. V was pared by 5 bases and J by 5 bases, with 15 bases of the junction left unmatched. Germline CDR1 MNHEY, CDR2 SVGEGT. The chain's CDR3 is CASSDPWEGLRDEQYF. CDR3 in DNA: TGTGCCAGCAGTGACCCGTGGGAGGGGCTCCGGGACGAGCAGTACTTC.

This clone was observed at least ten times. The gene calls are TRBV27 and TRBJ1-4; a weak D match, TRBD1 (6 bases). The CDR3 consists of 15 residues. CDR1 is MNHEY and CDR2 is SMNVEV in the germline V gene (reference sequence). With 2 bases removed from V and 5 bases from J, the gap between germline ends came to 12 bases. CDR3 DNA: TGTGCCAGCAGTTTAAGAGGGACAATCAATGAAAAACTGTTTTTT. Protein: CASSLRGTINEKLFF.

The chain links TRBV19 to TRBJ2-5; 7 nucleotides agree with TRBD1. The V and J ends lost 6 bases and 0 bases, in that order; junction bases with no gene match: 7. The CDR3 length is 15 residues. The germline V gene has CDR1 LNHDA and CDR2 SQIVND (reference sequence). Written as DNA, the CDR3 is TGTGCCAGTAGCGCTGGGACAGCCTACCAAGAGACCCAGTACTTC. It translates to CASSAGTAYQETQYF. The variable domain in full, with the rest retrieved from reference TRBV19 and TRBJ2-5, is DGGITQSPKYLFRKEGQNVTLSCEQNLNHDAMYWYRQDPGQGLRLIYYSQIVNDFQKGDIAEGYSVSREKKESFPLTVTSAQKNPTAFYLCASSAGTAYQETQYFGPGTRLLVL.

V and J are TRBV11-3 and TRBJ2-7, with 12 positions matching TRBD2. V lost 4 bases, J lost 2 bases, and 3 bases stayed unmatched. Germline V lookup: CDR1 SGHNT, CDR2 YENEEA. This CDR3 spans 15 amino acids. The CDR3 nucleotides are TGTGCCAGCAGCTCCACTAGCGGGAGGACCTACGAGCAGTACTTC. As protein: CASSSTSGRTYEQYF.

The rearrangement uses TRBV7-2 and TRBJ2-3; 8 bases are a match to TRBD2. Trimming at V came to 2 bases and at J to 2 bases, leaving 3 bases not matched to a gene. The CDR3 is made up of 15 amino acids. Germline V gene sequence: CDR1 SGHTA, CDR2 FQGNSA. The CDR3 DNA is TGTGCCAGCAGCTTACGTAGCGGGGACACAGATACGCAGTATTTT. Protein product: CASSLRSGDTDTQYF. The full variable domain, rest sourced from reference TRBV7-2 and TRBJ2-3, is GAGVSQSPSNKVTEKGKDVELRCDPISGHTALYWYRQSLGQGLEFLIYFQGNSAPDKSGLPSDRFSAERTGGSVSTLTIQRTQQEDSAVYLCASSLRSGDTDTQYFGPGTRLTVL.